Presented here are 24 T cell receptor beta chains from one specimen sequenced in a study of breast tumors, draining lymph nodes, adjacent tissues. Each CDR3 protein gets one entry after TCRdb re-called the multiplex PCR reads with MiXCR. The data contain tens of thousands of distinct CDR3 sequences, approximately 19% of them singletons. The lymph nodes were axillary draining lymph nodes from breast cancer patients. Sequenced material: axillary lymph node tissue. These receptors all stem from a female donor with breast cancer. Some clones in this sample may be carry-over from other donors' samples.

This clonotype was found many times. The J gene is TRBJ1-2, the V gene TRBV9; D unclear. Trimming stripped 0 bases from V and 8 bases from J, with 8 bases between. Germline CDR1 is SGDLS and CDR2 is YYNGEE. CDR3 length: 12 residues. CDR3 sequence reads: CASSVAGGGYTF. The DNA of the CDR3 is TGTGCCAGCAGCGTAGCTGGCGGGGGCTACACCTTC.

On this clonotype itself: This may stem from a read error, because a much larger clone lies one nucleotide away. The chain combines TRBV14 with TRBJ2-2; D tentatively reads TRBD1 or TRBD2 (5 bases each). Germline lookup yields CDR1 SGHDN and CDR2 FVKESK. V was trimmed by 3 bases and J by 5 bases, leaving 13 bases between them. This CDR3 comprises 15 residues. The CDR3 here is CASSHVTGRTGELFF. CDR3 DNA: TGTGCCAGCAGCCACGTTACGGGACGTACCGGGGAGCTGTTTTTT. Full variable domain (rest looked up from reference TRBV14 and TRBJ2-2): EAGVTQFPSHSVIEKGQTVTLRCDPISGHDNLYWYRRVMGKEIKFLLHFVKESKQDESGMPNNRFLAERTGGTYSTLKVQPAELEDSGVYFCASSHVTGRTGELFFGEGSRLTVL.

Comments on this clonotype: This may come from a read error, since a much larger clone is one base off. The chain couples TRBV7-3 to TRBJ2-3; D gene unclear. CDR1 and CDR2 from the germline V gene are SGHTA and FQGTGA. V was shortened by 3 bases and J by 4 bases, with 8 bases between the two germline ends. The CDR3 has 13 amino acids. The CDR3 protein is CASSFIGPDTQYF. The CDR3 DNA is TGTGCCAGCAGCTTTATAGGCCCAGATACGCAGTATTTT.

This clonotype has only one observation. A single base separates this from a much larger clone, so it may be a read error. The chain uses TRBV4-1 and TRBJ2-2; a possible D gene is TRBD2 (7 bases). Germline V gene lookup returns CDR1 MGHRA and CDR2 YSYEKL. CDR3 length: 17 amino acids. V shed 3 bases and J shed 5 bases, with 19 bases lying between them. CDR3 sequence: CASSHLGGGRGTGELFF. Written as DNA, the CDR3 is TGCGCCAGCAGCCATTTAGGGGGGGGGAGAGGAACCGGGGAGCTGTTTTTT.

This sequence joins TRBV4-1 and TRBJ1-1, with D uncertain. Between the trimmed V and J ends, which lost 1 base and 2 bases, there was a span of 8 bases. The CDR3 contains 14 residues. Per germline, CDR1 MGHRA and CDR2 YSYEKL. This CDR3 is CASSQVSLNTEAFF. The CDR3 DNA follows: TGCGCCAGCAGCCAAGTATCCCTAAACACTGAAGCTTTCTTT.

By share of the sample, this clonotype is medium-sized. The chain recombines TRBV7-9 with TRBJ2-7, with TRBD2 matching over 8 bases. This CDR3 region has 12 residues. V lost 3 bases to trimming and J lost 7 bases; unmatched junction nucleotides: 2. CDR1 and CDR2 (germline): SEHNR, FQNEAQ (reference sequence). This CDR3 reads CASSFTSGEQYF. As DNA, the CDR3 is TGTGCCAGCAGCTTTACTAGCGGTGAGCAGTACTTC.

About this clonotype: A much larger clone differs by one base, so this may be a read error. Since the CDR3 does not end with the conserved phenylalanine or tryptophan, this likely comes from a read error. In nucleotides, the CDR3 is TGCAGTGCTAGAGATCACGGGGCCTATGGCTACACCCTC. Translated: CSARDHGAYGYTL. The chain employs TRBV20-1 and TRBJ1-2, with D possibly matching TRBD1 (5 bases). The germline V gene has CDR1 DFQATT and CDR2 SNEGSKA (reference sequence). The V gene lost 0 bases and the J gene lost 4 bases, with 9 bases spanning the gap. The CDR3 length is 13 residues.

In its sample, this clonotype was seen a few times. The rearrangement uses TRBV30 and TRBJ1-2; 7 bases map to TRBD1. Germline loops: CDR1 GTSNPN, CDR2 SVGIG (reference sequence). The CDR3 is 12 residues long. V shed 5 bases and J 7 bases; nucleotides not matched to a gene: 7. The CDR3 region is CAWQPEGAGYTF. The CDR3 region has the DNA TGTGCCTGGCAACCAGAGGGGGCTGGCTACACCTTC.

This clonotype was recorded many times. The CDR3 loop reads CASSLATAAKYEQYF. The CDR3 DNA sequence: TGTGCCAGCAGCTTGGCGACAGCTGCAAAATACGAGCAGTACTTC. This chain links TRBV5-5 with TRBJ2-7; a possible D gene is TRBD1 (5 bases). This CDR3 is 15 amino acids long. V dropped 0 bases and J dropped 4 bases, with 14 bases sitting between them. Germline V lookup: CDR1 SGHKS, CDR2 YYEKEE (reference sequence).

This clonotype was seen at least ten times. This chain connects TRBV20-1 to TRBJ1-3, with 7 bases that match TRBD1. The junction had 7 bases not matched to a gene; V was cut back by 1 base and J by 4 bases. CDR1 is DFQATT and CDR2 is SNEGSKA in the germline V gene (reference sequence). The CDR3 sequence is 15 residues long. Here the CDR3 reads CSARAPGGKGNTIYF. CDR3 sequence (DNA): TGCAGTGCTAGAGCCCCAGGGGGTAAAGGAAACACCATATATTTT.

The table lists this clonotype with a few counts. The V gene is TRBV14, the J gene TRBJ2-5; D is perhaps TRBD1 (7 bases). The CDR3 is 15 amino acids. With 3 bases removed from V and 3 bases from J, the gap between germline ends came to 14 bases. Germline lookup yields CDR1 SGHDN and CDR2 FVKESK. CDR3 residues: CASSQFRGEKETQYF. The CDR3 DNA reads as TGTGCCAGCAGCCAGTTCAGGGGGGAAAAAGAGACCCAGTACTTC.

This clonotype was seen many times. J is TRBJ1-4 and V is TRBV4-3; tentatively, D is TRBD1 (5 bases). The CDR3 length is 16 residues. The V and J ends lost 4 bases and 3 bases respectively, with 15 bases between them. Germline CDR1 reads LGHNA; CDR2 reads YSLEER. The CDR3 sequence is CASSPSGGRANEKLFF. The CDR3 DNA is TGCGCCAGCAGCCCGTCGGGGGGGAGGGCTAATGAAAAACTGTTTTTT.

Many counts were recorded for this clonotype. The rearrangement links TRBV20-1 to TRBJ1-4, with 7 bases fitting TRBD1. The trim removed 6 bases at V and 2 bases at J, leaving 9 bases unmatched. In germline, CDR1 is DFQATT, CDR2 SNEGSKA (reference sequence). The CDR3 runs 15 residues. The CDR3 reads CSARTGGATNEKLFF. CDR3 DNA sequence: TGCAGTGCCCGGACAGGAGGGGCGACTAATGAAAAACTGTTTTTT.

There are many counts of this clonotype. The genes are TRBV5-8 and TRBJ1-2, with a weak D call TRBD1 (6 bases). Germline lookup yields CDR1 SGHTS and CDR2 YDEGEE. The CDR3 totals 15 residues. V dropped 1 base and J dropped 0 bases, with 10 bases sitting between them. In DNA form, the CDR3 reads TGTGCCAGCAGCTTGAGGGGGATATCTAACTATGGCTACACCTTC. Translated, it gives CASSLRGISNYGYTF.

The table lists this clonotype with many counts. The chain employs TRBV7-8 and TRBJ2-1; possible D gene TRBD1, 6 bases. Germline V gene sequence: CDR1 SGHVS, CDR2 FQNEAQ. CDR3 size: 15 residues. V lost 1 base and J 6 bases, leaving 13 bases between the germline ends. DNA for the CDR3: TGTGCCAGCAGCTTAGGTCAGGGGTCGATCAATGAGCAGTTCTTC. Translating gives CASSLGQGSINEQFF. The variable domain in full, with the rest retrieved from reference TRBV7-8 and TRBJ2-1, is GAGVSQSPRYKVAKRGQDVALRCDPISGHVSLFWYQQALGQGPEFLTYFQNEAQLDKSGLPSDRFFAERPEGSVSTLKIQRTQQEDSAVYLCASSLGQGSINEQFFGPGTRLTVL.

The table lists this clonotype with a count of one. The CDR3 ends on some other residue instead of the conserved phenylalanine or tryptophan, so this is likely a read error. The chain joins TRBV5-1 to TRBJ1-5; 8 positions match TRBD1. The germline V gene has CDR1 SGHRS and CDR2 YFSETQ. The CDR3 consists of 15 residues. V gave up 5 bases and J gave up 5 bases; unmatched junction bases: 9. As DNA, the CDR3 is TGCGCCAGCAGACTATCTACAGGGGGGCATCAGCCCCAGCATTTA. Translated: CASRLSTGGHQPQHL.

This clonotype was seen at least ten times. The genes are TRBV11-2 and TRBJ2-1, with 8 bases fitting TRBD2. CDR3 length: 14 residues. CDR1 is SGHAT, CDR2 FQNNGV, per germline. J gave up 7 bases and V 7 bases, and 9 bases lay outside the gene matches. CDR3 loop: CASTPGTSRNEQFF. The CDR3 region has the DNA TGTGCCAGCACCCCCGGGACTAGTAGAAATGAGCAGTTCTTC.

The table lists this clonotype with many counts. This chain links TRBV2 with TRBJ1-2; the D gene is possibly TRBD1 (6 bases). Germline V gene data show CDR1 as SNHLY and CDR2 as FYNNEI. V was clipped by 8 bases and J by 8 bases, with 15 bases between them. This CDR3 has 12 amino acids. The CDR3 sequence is CASRPGARGYTF. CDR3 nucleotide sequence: TGTGCCAGCCGACCAGGGGCCAGGGGCTACACCTTC.

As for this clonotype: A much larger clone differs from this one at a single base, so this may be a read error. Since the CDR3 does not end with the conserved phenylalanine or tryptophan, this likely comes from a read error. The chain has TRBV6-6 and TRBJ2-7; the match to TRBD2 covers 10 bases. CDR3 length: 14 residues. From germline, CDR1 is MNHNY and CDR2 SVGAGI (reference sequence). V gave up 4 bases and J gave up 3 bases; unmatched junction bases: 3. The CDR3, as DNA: TGTGCCAGCAGTTCGGGGACTAGCGTCTACGAGCAGTACCTC. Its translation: CASSSGTSVYEQYL.

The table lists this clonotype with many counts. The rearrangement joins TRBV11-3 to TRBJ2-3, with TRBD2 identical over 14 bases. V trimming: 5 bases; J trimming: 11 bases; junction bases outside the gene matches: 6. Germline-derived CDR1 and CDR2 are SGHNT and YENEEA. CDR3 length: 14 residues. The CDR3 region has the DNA TGTGCCAGCAGCCCCGGGACTAGCGGGAGTGAGCAGTATTTT. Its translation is CASSPGTSGSEQYF.

The CDR3 spells CASGVAGKLFF. The CDR3 nucleotides read TGTGCCAGCGGCGTGGCAGGAAAACTGTTTTTT. The chain employs TRBV28 and TRBJ1-4, with D uncertain. The germline V gene has CDR1 MDHEN and CDR2 SYDVKM. Trimming removed 8 bases at V and 10 bases at J, with 11 bases between. The CDR3 has 11 residues.

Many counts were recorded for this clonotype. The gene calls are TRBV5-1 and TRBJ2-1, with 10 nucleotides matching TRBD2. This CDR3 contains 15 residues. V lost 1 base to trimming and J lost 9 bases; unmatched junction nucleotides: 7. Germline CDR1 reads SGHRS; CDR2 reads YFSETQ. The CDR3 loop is CASSLQTSGSGEQFF. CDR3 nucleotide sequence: TGCGCCAGCAGCTTGCAGACTAGCGGGTCTGGTGAGCAGTTCTTC.

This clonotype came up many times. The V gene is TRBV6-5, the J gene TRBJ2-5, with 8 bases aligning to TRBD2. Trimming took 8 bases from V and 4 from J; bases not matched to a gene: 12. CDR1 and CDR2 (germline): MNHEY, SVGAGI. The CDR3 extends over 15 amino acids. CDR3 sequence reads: CASQRSGRRGETQYF. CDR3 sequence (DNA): TGTGCCAGCCAGAGGAGCGGGAGACGGGGAGAGACCCAGTACTTC.

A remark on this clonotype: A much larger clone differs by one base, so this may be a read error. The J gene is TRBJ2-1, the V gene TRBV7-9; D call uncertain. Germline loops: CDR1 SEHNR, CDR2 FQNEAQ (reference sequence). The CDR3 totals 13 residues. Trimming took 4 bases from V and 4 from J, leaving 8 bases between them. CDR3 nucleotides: TGTGCCAGCAGCTCAGACGCTTACAATGAGCAGTTCTTC. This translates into CASSSDAYNEQFF.